This TCR beta chain was documented in a study of CD8 T cells in Susac syndrome (dated by TCRdb to about 2019). In terms of the full investigation: The study used repertoire sequencing to test whether antigen drove CD8+ T cell activation and differentiation in Susac syndrome. CD8+ T cell repertoire clonality was compared between 11 to 12 healthy donors, about 14 Susac syndrome patients and 15 multiple sclerosis patients.

General study outcomes and caveats: The number of individuals in the TCR sequencing and HLA analysis was recognized as being relatively small.

RNA was extracted with the RNeasy kit and about 0.5 to 1 ug was reverse transcribed using random hexamers. TCR beta CDR3 regions were amplified with the immunoSEQ multiplex PCR assay covering 54 Vbeta and 13 Jbeta segments. Bias from PCR amplification was corrected by using a synthetic template baseline for primer optimization and for computational correction. The study's own analysis went as follows. Reads were annotated to V, D and J genes per IMGT and analyzed with immunoSEQ Analyzer, keeping only productive sequences. Clonality was calculated as one minus the Shannon entropy normalized by log2 of the number of productive unique sequences. Public and private clones were assessed among the 100 most prevalent clones of each patient and control. Susac-specific clones were defined as absent from healthy and MS cohorts, over a thousand published viral clones and other ImmuneACCESS disease sequences. In TCRdb, the public reads were trimmed at Q25 with fastp and aligned with MiXCR, with productive beta chains retained. Every CDR3 protein is listed once, alongside the most common genes and DNA of its rows. The V and J calls were not made by the authors but by TCRdb's processing. This sample comprises about 180,000 distinct CDR3 sequences, 85% to 95% of them detected only once. The ten largest make up less than 0.2% of the sample.

Looking up the germline V gene (reference sequence) yields CDR1 DFQATT and CDR2 SNEGSKA. The V end loses 3 bases and the J end loses 10 bases, and a stretch of 9 bases separates them. Reading from cysteine to phenylalanine, the CDR3 counts 10 amino acids. Only the CDR3 DNA is retained, 30 bases long and in frame from the first base. Concerning this clonotype: It has no known antigen specificity. No base qualities exist here, and no much larger clone lies one base off it.

Peripheral blood CD8+ and CD4+ T cells from healthy donors, Susac syndrome patients and multiple sclerosis patients were profiled using high-throughput TCR beta sequencing. Treatment-naive patients with stable or active relapsing-remitting disease fulfilling revised McDonald criteria were used as multiple sclerosis controls. Bulk CD8+ and CD4+ T cells were purified by magnetic negative isolation, while CD8+ TEMRA cells were enriched using FACS. Blood was collected in EDTA tubes and processed within 24 hours, with PBMCs isolated through density gradient centrifugation. PBMCs intended for TCR sequencing were frozen in liquid nitrogen and were later thawed in a 37 degrees C water bath. The sorted or isolated CD4+, CD8+ and CD8+ TEMRA cells reached a purity of at least 90%.

The material sequenced was CD8+ T cells from PBMCs. The sequence links TRBV20-1 to TRBJ1-2; there is no confident call for the D gene. This receptor was identified in a human donor with multiple sclerosis. CDR3 reads: CSASAETYTF. The DNA is as follows: TGCAGTGCTAGTGCGGAGACCTACACCTTC.